The next 7 T cell receptor beta chains were all read from a single sample in a study of metastatic and nonmetastatic thyroid tumors. All patients were treatment-naive before thyroid surgery. TCRdb reprocessed the PCR reads using MiXCR. The sample lists 23,000 or so clones; about 25% were seen once. Sample: blood. The receptors come from a female donor with papillary thyroid cancer or a benign thyroid nodule (not recorded which). Some clones in this sample may be carry-over from other donors' samples.

Judged by abundance, this clone is medium-sized. The chain couples TRBV7-2 to TRBJ2-7, with 7 bases identical to TRBD2. The V segment lost 6 bases and the J segment 4 bases; nucleotides outside the gene matches: 15. The germline V gene has CDR1 SGHTA and CDR2 FQGNSA. The CDR3 extends over 16 amino acids. CDR3 in DNA: TGTGCCAGCAGTCTAGGGGCTGCGGGAGTTATGTACGAGCAGTACTTC. Protein product: CASSLGAAGVMYEQYF.

At least ten counts were recorded for this clone. One end of the junction fails to match germline, which may point to a read error. In the same sample, other DNA sequences code for this CDR3. J is TRBJ2-2 and V is TRBV30; TRBD1 aligns across 7 bases. The CDR3 runs to 15 residues. Germline V lookup: CDR1 GTSNPN, CDR2 SVGIG (reference sequence). In DNA, the CDR3 is TGTGCCTGGAGTGTACCCGACAGGGACACCGGGGAGCTATTTTTT. Amino acids: CAWSVPDRDTGELFF.

This clone was detected ten times or more. The rearrangement joins TRBV7-3 to TRBJ2-5; no definite D call. V was pared by 0 bases and J by 5 bases, with 7 bases between. This CDR3 has 13 amino acids. Germline CDR1 and CDR2: SGHTA and FQGTGA. The CDR3 DNA is TGTGCCAGCAGCTTAACGGATCTGGAGACCCAGTACTTC. It is translated as CASSLTDLETQYF.

V gene TRBV29-1 combines with J gene TRBJ2-1, with D possibly matching TRBD1 (6 bases). The CDR3 spans 16 residues. Deletions cut 3 bases from V and 0 bases from J, with 15 bases between. Germline-derived CDR1 and CDR2 are SQVTM and ANQGSEA. CDR3 nucleotides: TGCAGCGTTGATGGTGTAACAGGGAGCTCCTACAATGAGCAGTTCTTC. It codes for CSVDGVTGSSYNEQFF.

Ten or more counts support this clone. A much larger clone sits a single nucleotide away, making a read error possible. This chain uses TRBV11-3 with TRBJ2-7; D possibly matches TRBD1 or TRBD2 (6 bases each). The CDR3 consists of 13 residues. Trimming shortened V by 1 base and J by 5 bases, and 9 bases separated the two germline ends. In germline, CDR1 is SGHNT, CDR2 YENEEA. CDR3 sequence (DNA): TGTGCCAGCAGCTTAGGGGGGGCTGACGAGCAGTACTTC. Its translation: CASSLGGADEQYF.

This clone was counted only a few times. The rearrangement uses TRBV6-1 and TRBJ2-5; 16 nucleotides match TRBD2. This CDR3 contains 16 residues. CDR1 and CDR2 (germline): MNHNS, SASEGT. Trimming cost V 10 bases and J 4 bases; bases outside gene matches: 9. CDR3 protein: CATGTSGRVGRETQYF. For the CDR3, the DNA is TGTGCCACCGGGACTAGCGGGAGGGTAGGGCGAGAGACCCAGTACTTC.

This clone was counted many times. This sequence joins TRBV6-1 and TRBJ1-6, with TRBD1 identical over 8 bases. Germline-derived CDR1 and CDR2 are MNHNS and SASEGT. CDR3 length: 14 amino acids. With V trimmed by 7 bases and J by 6 bases, 5 bases remained unmatched. The chain's CDR3 is CASTRTGSNSPLHF. CDR3 nucleotide sequence: TGTGCCAGCACCCGGACAGGGTCTAATTCACCCCTCCACTTT.